Presented here are 32 T cell receptor beta chains from one specimen sequenced in a study of post-analysis software for immune sequencing data. Study observations and caveats: Higher frequency in patients than in controls was seen for about five TRBV segments, with TRBV5-6, TRBV5-1 and TRBV20-1 among them.

Antigens of these TCRs are unknown. Prepared TCR beta cDNA libraries contained unique molecular identifiers. TCRdb re-derived calls from the PCR reads in MiXCR, one entry per CDR3 protein. The sample holds approximately 660,000 distinct CDR3 sequences, approximately 60% seen once. Sequencing was carried out using blood. Receptors originate from a girl aged 2 to 9 with multiple sclerosis.

V is TRBV2 and J is TRBJ1-6; no definite D call. CDR3 length: 13 amino acids. The V gene lost 0 bases and the J gene lost 8 bases, with 5 bases spanning the gap. Germline V CDR1 and CDR2: SNHLY, FYNNEI. CDR3 region: CASSEALDSPLHF. The CDR3 DNA sequence: TGTGCCAGCAGTGAAGCGTTGGATTCACCCCTCCACTTT.

This clonotype was observed once. The chain employs TRBV29-1 and TRBJ2-3; D possibly corresponds to TRBD1 (5 bases). This CDR3 has 16 residues. The germline V gene encodes CDR1 SQVTM and CDR2 ANQGSEA. Trimming removed 2 bases at V and 1 base at J, with 16 bases between. Written as DNA, the CDR3 is TGCAGCGTTGAAAAAGGGGCCTCACTCGGCACAGATACGCAGTATTTT. Translation gives CSVEKGASLGTDTQYF.

The chain links TRBV3-1 to TRBJ2-1; 14 bases are shared with TRBD2. The CDR3 has 15 residues. The trim removed 4 bases at V and 12 bases at J, leaving 8 bases unmatched. The V gene's germline CDR1 is LGHDT and CDR2 YNNKEL (reference sequence). CDR3 in amino acids: CASSPTGTSGRVQFF. The CDR3 DNA reads TGTGCCAGCAGCCCAACAGGGACTAGCGGGAGAGTGCAGTTCTTC.

V usage is TRBV30 and J usage is TRBJ2-1; D is possibly TRBD2 (6 bases). The CDR3 has 16 amino acids. The V end was cut by 0 bases, the J end by 6 bases, with 18 bases between. CDR1 GTSNPN and CDR2 SVGIG come from the germline V gene (reference sequence). For the CDR3, the DNA is TGTGCCTGGAGTGTCTTGACACCCGGGGGTTGCAATGAGCAGTTCTTC. It specifies CAWSVLTPGGCNEQFF. The full variable domain, rest sourced from reference TRBV30 and TRBJ2-1, is SQTIHQWPATLVQPVGSPLSLECTVEGTSNPNLYWYRQAAGRGLQLLFYSVGIGQISSEVPQNLSASRPQDRQFILSSKKLLLSDSGFYLCAWSVLTPGGCNEQFFGPGTRLTVL.

The rearrangement links TRBV20-1 to TRBJ2-1; 13 nucleotides align to TRBD2. Per germline, CDR1 DFQATT and CDR2 SNEGSKA (reference sequence). The CDR3 contains 17 residues. V was pared by 2 bases and J by 8 bases, with 12 bases of the junction left unmatched. This CDR3 is CSARTSLGLAGMYEQFF. CDR3 nucleotides: TGCAGTGCTAGAACTTCCTTGGGACTAGCGGGAATGTATGAGCAGTTCTTC.

The gene calls are TRBV5-1 and TRBJ1-2, with TRBD1 identical over 8 bases. The CDR3 sequence is 15 residues long. Looked up from germline, CDR1 is SGHRS and CDR2 is YFSETQ. V lost 2 bases, J lost 2 bases, and 5 bases stayed unmatched. The CDR3 DNA sequence: TGCGCCAGCAGCTTAGGACAGGGACTAAACTATGGCTACACCTTC. Translation gives CASSLGQGLNYGYTF.

There are a few counts of this clonotype. The rearrangement uses TRBV29-1 and TRBJ2-1, with 8 bases lining up with TRBD2. There are 13 residues in the CDR3. Germline V gene lookup returns CDR1 SQVTM and CDR2 ANQGSEA. V gave up 1 base and J gave up 6 bases; unmatched junction bases: 2. The CDR3 DNA sequence: TGCAGCGTTGAAGGGACTAGCAGCAATGAGCAGTTCTTC. Translating gives CSVEGTSSNEQFF.

CDR3 loop: CASSCCAGEHEQYF. The CDR3 DNA reads TGTGCCAGCAGCTGTTGCGCAGGTGAACACGAGCAGTACTTC. The chain is built from TRBV7-9 and TRBJ2-7; D uncertain. Germline assignment: CDR1 SEHNR and CDR2 FQNEAQ (reference sequence). V dropped 4 bases and J dropped 5 bases, with 15 bases sitting between them. The CDR3 extends over 14 amino acids.

This clonotype has a handful of counts. The gene calls are TRBV6-5 and TRBJ2-5; a weak D match, TRBD1 (6 bases). The end of the DNA fits TRBJ2-7 better, so the J call may be wrong. Germline loops: CDR1 MNHEY, CDR2 SVGAGI. This CDR3 has 14 amino acids. CDR3: CASSYGQGSHEQYF. CDR3 sequence (DNA): TGTGCCAGCAGTTACGGGCAGGGGTCCCACGAGCAGTACTTC.

This rearrangement joins TRBV27 to TRBJ2-1; D unclear. CDR3 length: 13 residues. The ends were cut back, 0 bases at V and 3 bases at J, with 3 bases in the middle. Germline CDR1 is MNHEY and CDR2 is SMNVEV (reference sequence). CDR3 coding DNA: TGTGCCAGCAGTTTATCCTTCTACAATGAGCAGTTCTTC. This encodes CASSLSFYNEQFF.

The gene calls are TRBV20-1 and TRBJ1-2; D might be TRBD1 (6 bases). V was trimmed by 4 bases and J by 8 bases, leaving 14 bases between them. The CDR3 extends over 12 amino acids. Germline V lookup: CDR1 DFQATT, CDR2 SNEGSKA (reference sequence). CDR3 protein: CSANPRGKGYTF. CDR3 bases: TGCAGTGCTAATCCCAGGGGTAAGGGCTACACCTTC.

This clonotype was detected a few times. The V call is TRBV7-8, the J call TRBJ2-1, with D maybe TRBD2 (5 bases). Trimming pared 1 base from V and 0 bases from J, leaving 13 bases between. This CDR3 comprises 17 residues. Germline-derived CDR1 and CDR2 are SGHVS and FQNEAQ. CDR3: CASSLVLAEDSYNEQFF. The CDR3 bases are TGTGCCAGCAGCTTAGTGCTAGCAGAAGACTCCTACAATGAGCAGTTCTTC.

The genes are TRBV10-1 and TRBJ1-4, with no clear D. The germline V and J ends were trimmed by 6 bases and 5 bases, with 13 bases remaining between them. Germline V lookup: CDR1 WNHNN, CDR2 SYGVQD (reference sequence). CDR3 length: 14 residues. The CDR3 sequence: CASSTGTENEKLFF. In DNA, the CDR3 is TGCGCCAGCAGCACGGGTACGGAGAATGAAAAACTGTTTTTT.

The J gene is TRBJ2-1, the V gene TRBV5-1; 7 nucleotides line up with TRBD1. The CDR3 has 15 residues. Germline V gene lookup returns CDR1 SGHRS and CDR2 YFSETQ. V lost 5 bases and J lost 6; bases outside the gene matches: 11. The CDR3 DNA follows: TGCGCCAGCAGTCCCATTGAGACAGGGAGCAATGAGCAGTTCTTC. This gives the protein CASSPIETGSNEQFF.

The chain combines TRBV6-6 with TRBJ2-5; D is unresolved. The germline V gene has CDR1 MNHNY and CDR2 SVGAGI (reference sequence). V lost 2 bases to trimming and J lost 11 bases, with 15 bases between them. CDR3 size: 13 residues. The CDR3 spells CASSYARVQEQYF. DNA of the CDR3: TGTGCCAGCAGTTACGCCCGGGTCCAGGAGCAGTACTTC.

This chain joins TRBV14 and TRBJ2-7; 12 positions match TRBD1. Germline-derived CDR1 and CDR2 are SGHDN and FVKESK. CDR3 length equals 17 residues. Trimming removed 0 bases from V and 3 bases from J; junction bases left unmatched: 6. CDR3 residues: CASSQDKGQGAIYEQYF. In nucleotides, the CDR3 is TGTGCCAGCAGCCAAGACAAGGGACAGGGGGCGATCTACGAGCAGTACTTC.

The V gene is TRBV27, the J gene TRBJ1-5, with 7 bases aligning to TRBD1. Trimming took 5 bases from V and 7 from J; bases not matched to a gene: 11. There are 15 residues in the CDR3. Germline V gives CDR1 MNHEY, CDR2 SMNVEV (reference sequence). The CDR3 coding sequence is TGTGCCAGCAGTGACAGGGTTGCCGCGAGACAGCCCCAGCATTTT. It yields the protein CASSDRVAARQPQHF.

The count of this clonotype is one. The junction differs from germline at one of its ends, possibly a read error. The V and J genes are TRBV6-6 and TRBJ2-1; D gene ambiguous. The length of the CDR3 is 13 residues. Germline CDR1 is MNHNY and CDR2 is SVGAGI (reference sequence). The CDR3 DNA is TGTGCCAGCGGTTACAACGGGTGGGATGAGCAGTTCTTC. Amino acid sequence: CASGYNGWDEQFF.

The CDR3 nucleotides read TGCAGTGCTCTGGCGCTAAGCGGGCGCAAAGAGACCCAGTACTTC. Its protein is CSALALSGRKETQYF. The chain is built from TRBV20-1 and TRBJ2-7, with a possible D match to TRBD2 (6 bases). The J call may be mistaken, given a closer DNA end match to TRBJ2-5. The CDR3 is 15 amino acids. Germline V lookup: CDR1 DFQATT, CDR2 SNEGSKA (reference sequence).

This rearrangement joins TRBV20-1 to TRBJ1-1; unclear D gene. CDR1 and CDR2 (germline): DFQATT, SNEGSKA (reference sequence). The CDR3 is made up of 14 amino acids. The ends were cut back, 1 base at V and 1 base at J, with 10 bases in the middle. CDR3: CSARGWQENTEAFF. In nucleotides, the CDR3 is TGCAGTGCTAGAGGGTGGCAGGAGAACACTGAAGCTTTCTTT.

This clonotype has a handful of counts. The V and J genes are TRBV2 and TRBJ1-2; TRBD1 matches at 7 bases. CDR1 is SNHLY and CDR2 is FYNNEI in the germline V gene. This CDR3 contains 11 residues. Germline trimming cut 5 bases from V and 13 bases from J; bases unmatched to any gene: 7. The CDR3 region is CASSFRQGCTF. The CDR3 bases are TGTGCCAGCAGTTTCCGACAGGGATGCACCTTC.

The V call is TRBV2, the J call TRBJ1-5, with TRBD1 matching over 7 bases. Germline values: CDR1 SNHLY, CDR2 FYNNEI. The CDR3 length is 15 residues. V lost 4 bases and J lost 4; bases outside the gene matches: 7. For the CDR3, the DNA is TGTGCCAGCAGTGGACAGGGATCGGAGAATCAGCCCCAGCATTTT. Encoded protein: CASSGQGSENQPQHF.

This chain uses TRBV11-2 with TRBJ2-1; TRBD2 matches at 8 bases. The CDR3 sequence is 14 residues long. In germline, CDR1 is SGHAT, CDR2 FQNNGV. The V gene end was trimmed by 5 bases and the J gene end by 8 bases; junction bases not matched to a gene: 8. The CDR3 reads CASSRGLVIHEQFF. Written as DNA, the CDR3 is TGTGCCAGCAGCCGGGGACTAGTTATACATGAGCAGTTCTTC.

The chain is built from TRBV29-1 and TRBJ1-1; D may be TRBD1 (6 bases). The CDR3 is 13 amino acids. The germline gives CDR1 SQVTM, CDR2 ANQGSEA. The germline V and J ends were trimmed by 6 bases and 5 bases, with 16 bases remaining between them. In DNA, the CDR3 is TGCAGCGTCACCAGGGGTCCGTCGACTGAAGCTTTCTTT. Its protein is CSVTRGPSTEAFF.

This clonotype was detected a few times. This chain links TRBV11-2 with TRBJ2-1, with D maybe TRBD2 (6 bases). V lost 5 bases, J lost 5 bases, and 19 bases lay in between. CDR1 is SGHAT, CDR2 FQNNGV, per germline. The length of the CDR3 is 16 residues. The CDR3: CASSDPKEGRNNEQFF. For the CDR3, the DNA is TGTGCCAGCAGCGACCCTAAGGAGGGCCGTAACAATGAGCAGTTCTTC.

The gene calls are TRBV12-3 or TRBV12-4 and TRBJ2-1; 9 positions agree with TRBD2. J gave up 2 bases and V 6 bases, and 5 bases lay outside the gene matches. The CDR3 runs to 15 residues. The CDR3 DNA sequence: TGTGCCAGCAGGCATAGCGGGGGAACCTACAATGAGCAGTTCTTC. It yields the protein CASRHSGGTYNEQFF.

The chain carries TRBV2 and TRBJ2-1, with TRBD2 matching over 7 bases. Germline V CDR1 and CDR2: SNHLY, FYNNEI. This CDR3 spans 16 amino acids. Trimming at V came to 2 bases and at J to 7 bases, leaving 11 bases not matched to a gene. The CDR3, as DNA: TGTGCCAGCAGTGAACGTGGCCTAGCGGTTTCAAATGAGCAGTTCTTC. Its protein is CASSERGLAVSNEQFF. The complete variable domain, with remaining parts taken from reference TRBV2 and TRBJ2-1, reads EPEVTQTPSHQVTQMGQEVILRCVPISNHLYFYWYRQILGQKVEFLVSFYNNEISEKSEIFDDQFSVERPDGSNFTLKIRSTKLEDSAMYFCASSERGLAVSNEQFFGPGTRLTVL.

Only one count was recorded for this clonotype. V and J are TRBV2 and TRBJ1-2, with D hard to call. Germline CDR1 SNHLY, CDR2 FYNNEI. Trimming shortened V by 3 bases and J by 3 bases, and 5 bases separated the two germline ends. The CDR3 contains 12 residues. The CDR3 coding sequence is TGTGCCAGCAGTGATCCCGACTATGGCTACACCTTC. Translated, it gives CASSDPDYGYTF.

The chain joins TRBV7-2 to TRBJ1-4; no reliable D call. CDR3 length: 16 amino acids. With 7 bases removed from V and 5 bases from J, the gap between germline ends came to 20 bases. CDR1 SGHTA and CDR2 FQGNSA come from the germline V gene. The CDR3 coding sequence is TGTGCCAGCACCCAAGGAGTAGGGTCGGAAAATGAAAAACTGTTTTTT. Its translation: CASTQGVGSENEKLFF.

The rearrangement links TRBV5-6 to TRBJ2-5, with D unresolved. CDR1 is SGHDT and CDR2 is YYEEEE in the germline V gene. V was shortened by 2 bases and J by 6 bases, with 11 bases between the two germline ends. This CDR3 is built from 13 residues. The CDR3 sequence is CASSFQDGKTQYF. The CDR3 DNA follows: TGTGCCAGCAGCTTCCAGGATGGCAAGACCCAGTACTTC.

A single count supports this clonotype. CDR3 protein: CASSQDLSGGYNEQFF. CDR3 sequence (DNA): TGTGCCAGCAGCCAAGATCTTAGCGGGGGTTACAATGAGCAGTTCTTC. This sequence joins TRBV4-2 and TRBJ2-1; 9 positions agree with TRBD2. Trimming at V came to 0 bases and at J to 4 bases, leaving 4 bases not matched to a gene. CDR3 length: 16 residues. CDR1 LGHNA and CDR2 YNFKEQ come from the germline V gene.

The chain has TRBV12-3 or TRBV12-4 and TRBJ2-1, with 11 nucleotides matching TRBD2. This CDR3 has 15 amino acids. Trimming at V came to 7 bases and at J to 8 bases, leaving 10 bases not matched to a gene. CDR3 amino acids: CASTIAGGPRDEQFF. The CDR3 nucleotides are TGTGCCAGCACCATAGCGGGAGGGCCTCGGGATGAGCAGTTCTTC.